This entry concerns a single TCR beta chain. Tregs were sorted as CD4+CD25+CD127-/low cells. Amplification of TRBV12-4/TRBJ1-2 clonotypes used adaptor-ligated barcode primers. MiXCR was run by TCRdb on the multiplex PCR reads, yielding one entry per CDR3 protein. This table has approximately 570 distinct CDR3 sequences, roughly 4% appearing once. V was clipped by 3 bases and J by 6 bases, with 11 bases between them. The CDR3 covers 13 residues. J is TRBJ1-2 and V is TRBV12-3 or TRBV12-4; D ambiguous. The sequenced material came from Tregs sorted from blood. This TCR came from a female donor with breast cancer. CDR3 protein: CASSFRTHNGYTF. DNA of the CDR3: TGTGCCAGCAGTTTTCGTACACATAATGGCTACACCTTC.